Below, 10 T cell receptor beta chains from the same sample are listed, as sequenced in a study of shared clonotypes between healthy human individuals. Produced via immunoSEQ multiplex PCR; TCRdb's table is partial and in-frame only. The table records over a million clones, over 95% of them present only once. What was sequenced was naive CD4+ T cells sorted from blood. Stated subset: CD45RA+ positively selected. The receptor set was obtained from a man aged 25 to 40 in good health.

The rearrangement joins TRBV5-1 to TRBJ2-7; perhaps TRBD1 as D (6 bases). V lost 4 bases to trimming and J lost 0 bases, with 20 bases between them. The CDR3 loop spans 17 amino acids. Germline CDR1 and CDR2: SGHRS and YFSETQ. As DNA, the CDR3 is TGCGCCAGCAGCCCGCATCGAAGGACAGCCAGCTCCTACGAGCAGTACTTC. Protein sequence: CASSPHRRTASSYEQYF.

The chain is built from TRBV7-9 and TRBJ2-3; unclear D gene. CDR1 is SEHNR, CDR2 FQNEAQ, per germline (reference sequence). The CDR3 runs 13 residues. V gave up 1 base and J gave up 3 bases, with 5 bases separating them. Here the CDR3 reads CASSLVETDTQYF. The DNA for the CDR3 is TGTGCCAGCAGCTTAGTGGAGACAGATACGCAGTATTTT.

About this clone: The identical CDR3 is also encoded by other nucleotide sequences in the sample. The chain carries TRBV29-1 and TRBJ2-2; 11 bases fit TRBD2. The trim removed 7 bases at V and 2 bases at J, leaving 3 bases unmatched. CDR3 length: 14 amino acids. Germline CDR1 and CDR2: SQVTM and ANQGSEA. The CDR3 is CSAGLAGNTGELFF. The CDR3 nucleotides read TGCAGCGCCGGACTAGCGGGCAACACCGGGGAGCTGTTTTTT.

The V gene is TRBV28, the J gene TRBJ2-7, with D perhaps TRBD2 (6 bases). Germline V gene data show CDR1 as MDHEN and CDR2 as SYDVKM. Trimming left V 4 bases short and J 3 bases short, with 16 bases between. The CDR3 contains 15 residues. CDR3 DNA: TGTGCCAGCAGTTCCACCCAGCGGGTCTACTACGAGCAGTACTTC. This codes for CASSSTQRVYYEQYF.

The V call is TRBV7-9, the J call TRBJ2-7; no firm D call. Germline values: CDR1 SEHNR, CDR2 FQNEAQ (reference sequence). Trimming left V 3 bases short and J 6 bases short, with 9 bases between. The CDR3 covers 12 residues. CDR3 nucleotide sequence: TGTGCCAGCAGCTTGCTTGGTGGCGAGCAGTACTTC. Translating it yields CASSLLGGEQYF. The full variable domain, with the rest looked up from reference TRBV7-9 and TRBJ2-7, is DTGVSQNPRHKITKRGQNVTFRCDPISEHNRLYWYRQTLGQGPEFLTYFQNEAQLEKSRLLSDRFSAERPKGSFSTLEIQRTEQGDSAMYLCASSLLGGEQYFGPGTRLTVT.

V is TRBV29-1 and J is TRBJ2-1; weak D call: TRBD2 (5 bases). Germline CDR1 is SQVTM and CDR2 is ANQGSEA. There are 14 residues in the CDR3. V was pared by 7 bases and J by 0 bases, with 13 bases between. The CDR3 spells CSAKSGTSYNEQFF. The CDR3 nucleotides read TGCAGCGCCAAAAGCGGTACCTCCTACAATGAGCAGTTCTTC.

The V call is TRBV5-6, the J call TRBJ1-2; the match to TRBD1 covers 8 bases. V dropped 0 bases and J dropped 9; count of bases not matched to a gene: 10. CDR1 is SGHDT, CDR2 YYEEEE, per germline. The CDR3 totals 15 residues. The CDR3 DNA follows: TGTGCCAGCAGCTTGGTAGGGAGGCAGGGGGCGAGCTACACCTTC. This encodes CASSLVGRQGASYTF.

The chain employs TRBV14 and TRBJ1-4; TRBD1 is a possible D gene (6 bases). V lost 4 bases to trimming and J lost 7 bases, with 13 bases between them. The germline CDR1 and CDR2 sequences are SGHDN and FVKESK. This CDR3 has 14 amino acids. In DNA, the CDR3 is TGTGCCAGCAGCCGGGGACATAGAGTTGAAAAACTGTTTTTT. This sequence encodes CASSRGHRVEKLFF.

The CDR3 DNA reads as TGCAGCGCGGCGGGCGGACTAGCGGGAGCTCACGAGCAGTACTTC. As protein: CSAAGGLAGAHEQYF. The chain links TRBV29-1 to TRBJ2-7; TRBD2 matches 13 bases. The CDR3 totals 15 residues. The germline V gene encodes CDR1 SQVTM and CDR2 ANQGSEA. The V and J ends lost 7 bases and 5 bases, in that order; junction bases with no gene match: 11.

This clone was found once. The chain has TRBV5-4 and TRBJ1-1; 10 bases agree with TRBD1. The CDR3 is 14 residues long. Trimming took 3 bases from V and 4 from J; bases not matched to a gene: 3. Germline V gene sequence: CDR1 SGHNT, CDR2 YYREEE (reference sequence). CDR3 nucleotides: TGTGCCAGCAGCTCCCGGGACAGGGGCACTGAAGCTTTCTTT. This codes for CASSSRDRGTEAFF.